The 23 T cell receptor beta chains below come from one sample, sequenced in a study of siplizumab effects on memory and regulatory T cells. Clones were read by immunoSEQ multiplex PCR, and TCRdb kept only the in-frame ones, dropping some. The sample lists about 110,000 clones, roughly 91% occurring once. Sequences were obtained from CD4+ T cells sorted from blood. The source is a human donor in good health.

This chain joins TRBV11-3 and TRBJ2-1, with 12 bases fitting TRBD2. Trimming removed 0 bases from V and 3 bases from J; junction bases left unmatched: 6. Per germline, CDR1 SGHNT and CDR2 YENEEA. There are 18 residues in the CDR3. For the CDR3, the DNA is TGTGCCAGCAGCTTAGATCGGGCTAGCGGGAGGGGCTACAATGAGCAGTTCTTC. Its protein is CASSLDRASGRGYNEQFF.

This rearrangement joins TRBV6-5 to TRBJ1-6, with a tentative D call TRBD1 (6 bases). The CDR3 loop spans 16 amino acids. From germline, CDR1 is MNHEY and CDR2 SVGAGI. The germline V and J ends were trimmed by 2 bases and 7 bases, with 15 bases remaining between them. This CDR3 reads CASSYRLDRKNSPLHF. CDR3 bases: TGTGCCAGCAGTTACAGATTAGACAGGAAAAATTCACCCCTCCACTTT.

CDR3 nucleotides: TGTGCCAGCAGCTCCGTTCCGAGAGCTTTCTTT. Translation: CASSSVPRAFF. V usage is TRBV11-2 and J usage is TRBJ1-1, with D uncertain. This CDR3 has 11 amino acids. With 4 bases removed from V and 10 bases from J, the gap between germline ends came to 10 bases. Germline V gene sequence: CDR1 SGHAT, CDR2 FQNNGV. Complete variable domain (other parts from reference TRBV11-2 and TRBJ1-1): EAGVAQSPRYKIIEKRQSVAFWCNPISGHATLYWYQQILGQGPKLLIQFQNNGVVDDSQLPKDRFSAERLKGVDSTLKIQPAKLEDSAVYLCASSSVPRAFFGQGTRLTVV.

This clone appeared once. The V call is TRBV27, the J call TRBJ2-7; no firm D call. This CDR3 spans 13 amino acids. CDR1 is MNHEY and CDR2 is SMNVEV in the germline V gene (reference sequence). V lost 5 bases and J 6 bases, leaving 14 bases between the germline ends. The CDR3 region is CASSDHASPEQYF. The DNA of the CDR3 is TGTGCCAGCAGTGACCACGCGAGCCCCGAGCAGTACTTC.

The J gene is TRBJ2-5, the V gene TRBV11-2; TRBD1 agrees at 12 bases. Germline V CDR1 and CDR2: SGHAT, FQNNGV. V lost 5 bases to trimming and J lost 4 bases; unmatched junction nucleotides: 11. The CDR3 contains 17 residues. CDR3 sequence reads: CASSLRDRGLLGETQYF. The CDR3 region has the DNA TGTGCCAGCAGCCTTCGGGACAGGGGGCTTTTAGGAGAGACCCAGTACTTC.

This chain links TRBV2 with TRBJ2-7; TRBD1 aligns across 8 bases. J gave up 2 bases and V 9 bases, and 21 bases lay outside the gene matches. Germline CDR1 SNHLY, CDR2 FYNNEI. The CDR3 has 18 amino acids. The CDR3 here is CASTKGGSWGDRPYEQYF. For the CDR3, the DNA is TGTGCCAGTACGAAAGGGGGATCCTGGGGGGACAGGCCCTACGAGCAGTACTTC. Supplemented by reference TRBV2 and TRBJ2-7, the full variable domain reads EPEVTQTPSHQVTQMGQEVILRCVPISNHLYFYWYRQILGQKVEFLVSFYNNEISEKSEIFDDQFSVERPDGSNFTLKIRSTKLEDSAMYFCASTKGGSWGDRPYEQYFGPGTRLTVT.

V gene TRBV19 combines with J gene TRBJ2-5, with a possible D match to TRBD2 (5 bases). Trimming shortened V by 6 bases and J by 5 bases, and 10 bases separated the two germline ends. Germline loops: CDR1 LNHDA, CDR2 SQIVND (reference sequence). This CDR3 has 12 residues. The CDR3 is CASRGETETQYF. The DNA of the CDR3 is TGTGCCAGTAGGGGAGAAACGGAGACCCAGTACTTC. Based on the CDR3 plus reference TRBV19 and TRBJ2-5, the full variable domain is DGGITQSPKYLFRKEGQNVTLSCEQNLNHDAMYWYRQDPGQGLRLIYYSQIVNDFQKGDIAEGYSVSREKKESFPLTVTSAQKNPTAFYLCASRGETETQYFGPGTRLLVL.

This chain uses TRBV6-4 with TRBJ1-6, with D perhaps matching TRBD1 (5 bases). The CDR3 totals 14 residues. Germline CDR1 reads MRHNA; CDR2 reads SNTAGT. Trimming left V 5 bases short and J 6 bases short, with 11 bases between. The CDR3 DNA follows: TGTGCCAGCAGTCCTGGGACGGGTAATTCACCCCTCCACTTT. As protein: CASSPGTGNSPLHF.

The genes are TRBV28 and TRBJ2-5, with 15 bases fitting TRBD2. Germline-derived CDR1 and CDR2 are MDHEN and SYDVKM. CDR3 size: 15 residues. V lost 8 bases and J lost 6; bases outside the gene matches: 7. The CDR3 is CASRTSGGAGKTQYF. In DNA form, the CDR3 reads TGTGCCAGCCGGACTAGCGGGGGGGCAGGGAAGACCCAGTACTTC. Together with reference TRBV28 and TRBJ2-5, the CDR3 gives the full variable domain: DVKVTQSSRYLVKRTGEKVFLECVQDMDHENMFWYRQDPGLGLRLIYFSYDVKMKEKGDIPEGYSVSREKKERFSLILESASTNQTSMYLCASRTSGGAGKTQYFGPGTRLLVL.

This chain connects TRBV6-5 to TRBJ1-1; 8 bases match TRBD1. V was clipped by 6 bases and J by 1 base; unmatched bases: 4. The length of the CDR3 is 14 residues. Looked up from germline, CDR1 is MNHEY and CDR2 is SVGAGI. CDR3 amino acids: CASRQGARNTEAFF. CDR3 DNA sequence: TGTGCCAGCAGGCAGGGGGCTCGGAACACTGAAGCTTTCTTT.

This clone was observed a single time. V is TRBV5-6 and J is TRBJ1-6; no clear D. Between the trimmed V and J ends, which lost 3 bases and 0 bases, there was a span of 10 bases. The germline CDR1 and CDR2 sequences are SGHDT and YYEEEE. This CDR3 is 16 amino acids long. This CDR3 is CASSSTQISYNSPLHF. For the CDR3, the DNA is TGTGCCAGCAGCTCAACCCAGATCTCCTATAATTCACCCCTCCACTTT.

J is TRBJ1-2 and V is TRBV7-2, with a weak D call TRBD1 (5 bases). The germline V gene encodes CDR1 SGHTA and CDR2 FQGNSA. Trimming shortened V by 1 base and J by 8 bases, and 11 bases separated the two germline ends. This CDR3 is 13 amino acids long. Written as DNA, the CDR3 is TGTGCCAGCAGCTTAGGGGGACCGGTGGGCTACACCTTC. Translation gives CASSLGGPVGYTF. The full variable domain, in which reference TRBV7-2 and TRBJ1-2 provide the parts outside the CDR3, is GAGVSQSPSNKVTEKGKDVELRCDPISGHTALYWYRQSLGQGLEFLIYFQGNSAPDKSGLPSDRFSAERTGGSVSTLTIQRTQQEDSAVYLCASSLGGPVGYTFGSGTRLTVV.

This rearrangement joins TRBV14 to TRBJ2-7; TRBD1 aligns across 10 bases. This CDR3 contains 14 residues. After removal of 4 bases from V and 5 bases from J, the junction contained 5 bases not matched to a gene. Per the germline V gene, CDR1 is SGHDN and CDR2 is FVKESK. The CDR3 region is CASSPTGGWDEQYF. The CDR3 DNA follows: TGTGCCAGCAGCCCGACAGGGGGCTGGGACGAGCAGTACTTC.

The V and J genes are TRBV7-2 and TRBJ2-5, with 12 nucleotides matching TRBD2. The germline gives CDR1 SGHTA, CDR2 FQGNSA. The V gene end was trimmed by 4 bases and the J gene end by 5 bases; junction bases not matched to a gene: 5. CDR3 length: 15 residues. The CDR3 region has the DNA TGTGCCAGCAGCTGGACTAGCGGGACGGCGGAGACCCAGTACTTC. Its protein is CASSWTSGTAETQYF.

The chain uses TRBV11-1 and TRBJ2-7, with 11 bases aligning to TRBD1. The CDR3 spans 15 residues. Germline V gene sequence: CDR1 SGHAT, CDR2 FQDESV (reference sequence). V lost 6 bases to trimming and J lost 0 bases; unmatched junction nucleotides: 4. The CDR3 sequence: CASSSGTGGSYEQYF. CDR3 coding DNA: TGTGCCAGCAGTTCCGGGACAGGGGGCTCCTACGAGCAGTACTTC.

The chain couples TRBV7-9 to TRBJ1-1; TRBD1 might be the D (6 bases). The germline V gene encodes CDR1 SEHNR and CDR2 FQNEAQ (reference sequence). This CDR3 region has 14 residues. V was trimmed by 2 bases and J by 5 bases, leaving 12 bases between them. The CDR3 protein is CASSLSRGWTEAFF. CDR3 in DNA: TGTGCCAGCAGCTTAAGCAGGGGTTGGACTGAAGCTTTCTTT.

This chain links TRBV30 with TRBJ2-1; a weak D match, TRBD1 (5 bases). The CDR3 is 16 residues long. Germline V gene sequence: CDR1 GTSNPN, CDR2 SVGIG (reference sequence). V was cut by 0 bases and J by 0 bases, with 12 bases left in between. CDR3 DNA: TGTGCCTGGAGTGTATTAGGGGCAGGCTCCTACAATGAGCAGTTCTTC. Its protein is CAWSVLGAGSYNEQFF.

This chain joins TRBV9 and TRBJ2-1; TRBD2 matches 8 bases. Trimming removed 2 bases from V and 4 bases from J; junction bases left unmatched: 5. Germline lookup yields CDR1 SGDLS and CDR2 YYNGEE. The CDR3 extends over 15 amino acids. The CDR3 DNA reads TGTGCCAGCAGCGTCGGGACTAGGGGGTACAATGAGCAGTTCTTC. This sequence encodes CASSVGTRGYNEQFF. Looking up the rest from reference TRBV9 and TRBJ2-1 gives the full variable domain: DSGVTQTPKHLITATGQRVTLRCSPRSGDLSVYWYQQSLDQGLQFLIQYYNGEERAKGNILERFSAQQFPDLHSELNLSSLELGDSALYFCASSVGTRGYNEQFFGPGTRLTVL.

The chain carries TRBV10-3 and TRBJ2-7; 12 bases are a match to TRBD2. In germline, CDR1 is ENHRY, CDR2 SYGVKD. With V trimmed by 7 bases and J by 7 bases, 14 bases remained unmatched. The CDR3 is 16 amino acids. The CDR3 sequence is CAIKPSGRARSGEQYF. The CDR3 bases are TGTGCCATCAAGCCTAGCGGGAGGGCCAGATCGGGAGAGCAGTACTTC.

A single count supports this clone. The chain is built from TRBV5-8 and TRBJ1-2; no firm D call. V was cut by 4 bases and J by 8 bases, with 15 bases left in between. The CDR3 sequence is 13 residues long. The germline gives CDR1 SGHTS, CDR2 YDEGEE. Here the CDR3 reads CASSVVSPGGYTF. CDR3 nucleotides: TGTGCCAGCAGCGTAGTGTCCCCCGGCGGCTACACCTTC.

The chain joins TRBV2 to TRBJ1-1, with TRBD1 as a possible D gene (5 bases). This CDR3 is 14 amino acids long. Germline CDR1 SNHLY, CDR2 FYNNEI. V was pared by 6 bases and J by 1 base, with 12 bases between. The CDR3 loop reads CASRPGTANTEAFF. In nucleotides, the CDR3 is TGTGCCAGCAGGCCCGGGACCGCGAACACTGAAGCTTTCTTT.

V and J are TRBV19 and TRBJ1-1; tentative D call: TRBD1 (6 bases). Germline CDR1 reads LNHDA; CDR2 reads SQIVND (reference sequence). Deletions cut 4 bases from V and 4 bases from J, with 16 bases between. This CDR3 has 15 amino acids. The CDR3 loop is CASSTQRQGSTEAFF. The CDR3, as DNA: TGTGCCAGTAGTACCCAACGCCAGGGGAGCACTGAAGCTTTCTTT.

The rearrangement joins TRBV4-1 to TRBJ1-5; D is possibly TRBD1 (6 bases). This CDR3 contains 16 residues. V was shortened by 0 bases and J by 0 bases, with 9 bases between the two germline ends. Germline CDR1 reads MGHRA; CDR2 reads YSYEKL. The chain's CDR3 is CASSQDGTISNQPQHF. CDR3 bases: TGCGCCAGCAGCCAAGATGGGACAATTAGCAATCAGCCCCAGCATTTT.